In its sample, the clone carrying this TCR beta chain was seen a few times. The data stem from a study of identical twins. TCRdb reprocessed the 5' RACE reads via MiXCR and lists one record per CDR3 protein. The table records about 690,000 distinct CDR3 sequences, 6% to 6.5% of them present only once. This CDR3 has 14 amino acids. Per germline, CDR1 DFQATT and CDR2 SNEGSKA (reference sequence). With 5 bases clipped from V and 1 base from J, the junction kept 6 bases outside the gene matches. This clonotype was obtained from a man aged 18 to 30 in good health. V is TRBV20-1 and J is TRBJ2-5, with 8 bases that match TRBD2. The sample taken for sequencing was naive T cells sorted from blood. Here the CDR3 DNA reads TGCAGTGCTCCCAATAGCGGGGCCCAAGAGACCCAGTACTTC. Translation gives CSAPNSGAQETQYF.